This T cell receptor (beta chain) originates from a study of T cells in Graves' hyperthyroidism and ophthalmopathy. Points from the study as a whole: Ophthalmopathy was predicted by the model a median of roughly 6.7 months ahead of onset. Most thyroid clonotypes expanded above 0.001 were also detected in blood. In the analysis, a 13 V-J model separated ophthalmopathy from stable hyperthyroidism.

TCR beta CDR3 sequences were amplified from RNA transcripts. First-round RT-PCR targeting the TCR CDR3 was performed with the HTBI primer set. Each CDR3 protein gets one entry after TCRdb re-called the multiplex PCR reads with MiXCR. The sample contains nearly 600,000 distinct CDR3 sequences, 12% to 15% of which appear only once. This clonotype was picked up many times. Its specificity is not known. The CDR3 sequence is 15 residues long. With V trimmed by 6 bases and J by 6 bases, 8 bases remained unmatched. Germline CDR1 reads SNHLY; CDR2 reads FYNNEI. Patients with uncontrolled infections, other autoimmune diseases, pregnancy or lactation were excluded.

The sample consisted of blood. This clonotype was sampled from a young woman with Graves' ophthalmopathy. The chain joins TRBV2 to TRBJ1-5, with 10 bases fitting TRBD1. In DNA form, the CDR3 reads TGTGCCAGCAGGCCCGGACAGGGGGTTGTTCAGCCCCAGCATTTT. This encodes CASRPGQGVVQPQHF.